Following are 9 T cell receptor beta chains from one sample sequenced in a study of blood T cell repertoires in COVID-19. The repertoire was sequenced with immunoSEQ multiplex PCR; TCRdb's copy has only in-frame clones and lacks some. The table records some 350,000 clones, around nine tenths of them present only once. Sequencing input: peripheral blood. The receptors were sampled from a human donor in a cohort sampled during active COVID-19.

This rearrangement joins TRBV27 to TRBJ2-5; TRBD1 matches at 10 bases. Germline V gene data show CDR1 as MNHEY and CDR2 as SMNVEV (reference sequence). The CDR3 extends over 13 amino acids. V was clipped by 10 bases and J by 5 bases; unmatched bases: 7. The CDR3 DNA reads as TGTGCCACGGGACAGGGGCTGCGCGAGACCCAGTACTTC. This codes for CATGQGLRETQYF.

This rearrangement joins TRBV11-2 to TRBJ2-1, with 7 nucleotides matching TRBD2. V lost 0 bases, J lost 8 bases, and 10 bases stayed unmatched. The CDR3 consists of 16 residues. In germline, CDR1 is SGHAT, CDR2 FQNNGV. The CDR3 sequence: CASSLEGRDPPHEQFF. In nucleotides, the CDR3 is TGTGCCAGCAGCTTAGAAGGGAGGGACCCCCCGCATGAGCAGTTCTTC.

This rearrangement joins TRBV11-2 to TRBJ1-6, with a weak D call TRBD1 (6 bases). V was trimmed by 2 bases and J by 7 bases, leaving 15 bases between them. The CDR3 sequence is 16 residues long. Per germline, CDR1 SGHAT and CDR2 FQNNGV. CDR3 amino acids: CASSLLMGTPNSPLHF. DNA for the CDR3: TGTGCCAGCAGCTTACTAATGGGGACACCCAATTCACCCCTCCACTTT.

The CDR3 DNA sequence: TGTGCCAGCACCTCTTGGGGACAGGAGTTACCCGAGCAGTACTTC. Amino acid sequence: CASTSWGQELPEQYF. The chain combines TRBV6-6 with TRBJ2-7; 8 nucleotides line up with TRBD1. V lost 7 bases and J lost 6; bases outside the gene matches: 14. CDR1 and CDR2 from the germline V gene are MNHNY and SVGAGI (reference sequence). The CDR3 has 15 residues.

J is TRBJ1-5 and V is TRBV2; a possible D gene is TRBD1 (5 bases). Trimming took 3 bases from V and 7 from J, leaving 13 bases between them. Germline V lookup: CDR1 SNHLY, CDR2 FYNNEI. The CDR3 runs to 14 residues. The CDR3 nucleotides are TGTGCCAGCAGTGAGGAGGGGAGAGGACAGCCCCAGCATTTT. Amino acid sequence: CASSEEGRGQPQHF.

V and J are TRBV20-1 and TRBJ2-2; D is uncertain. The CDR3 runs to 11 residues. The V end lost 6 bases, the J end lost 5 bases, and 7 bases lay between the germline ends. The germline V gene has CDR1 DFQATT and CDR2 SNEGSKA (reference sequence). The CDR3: CSAPTTGELFF. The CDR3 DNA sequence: TGCAGTGCCCCCACTACCGGGGAGCTGTTTTTT.

CDR3 region: CASRIRGNYGYTF. The DNA of the CDR3 is TGTGCCAGTAGGATCAGGGGTAACTATGGCTACACCTTC. The rearrangement links TRBV19 to TRBJ1-2; weak D call: TRBD1 (6 bases). The V gene lost 6 bases and the J gene lost 1 base, with 9 bases spanning the gap. The germline V gene has CDR1 LNHDA and CDR2 SQIVND (reference sequence). CDR3 length equals 13 residues.

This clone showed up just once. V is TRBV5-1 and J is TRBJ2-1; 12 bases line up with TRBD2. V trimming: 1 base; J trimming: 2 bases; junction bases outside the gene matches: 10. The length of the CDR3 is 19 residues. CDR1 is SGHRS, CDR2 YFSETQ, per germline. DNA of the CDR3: TGCGCCAGCAGCTTGTCCGAGACTAGCGGGAGTGACGCCTACAATGAGCAGTTCTTC. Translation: CASSLSETSGSDAYNEQFF.

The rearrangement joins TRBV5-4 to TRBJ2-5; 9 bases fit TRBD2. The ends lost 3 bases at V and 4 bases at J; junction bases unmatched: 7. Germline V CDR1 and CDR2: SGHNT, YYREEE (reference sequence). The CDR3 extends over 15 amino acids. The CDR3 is CASSWERGAGETQYF. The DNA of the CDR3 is TGTGCCAGCAGCTGGGAGCGGGGGGCGGGAGAGACCCAGTACTTC.